Below, one T cell receptor beta chain is given with its context. Antigen: not known. This specimen comes from a study of regulatory T cells in long-lasting Graves disease. Study observations and caveats: Persistent Graves' patients showed a TCR diversity that was lower than that of newly diagnosed ones. Whereas new patients shared some 990 public clonotypes, persistent patients shared more, at about 2,700. Segments TRBV28, TRBJ1-2 and TRBJ2-5 showed preferential usage in persistent disease. Accuracy could have been hurt by small sample size.

V lost 6 bases to trimming and J lost 8 bases, with 19 bases between them. CDR3 length: 14 residues. Germline lookup yields CDR1 DFQATT and CDR2 SNEGSKA (reference sequence). Construction of the TCR beta libraries employed iRepertoire HTBI primers in conjunction with Arm-PCR of CDR3 regions. TCRdb processed the multiplex PCR reads anew with MiXCR; each CDR3 protein has one entry. The sample holds around 400,000 distinct CDR3 sequences; around 15% are singletons and the top ten take about a fifth. Specified time point: newly diagnosed GD, antithyroid drugs for less than 3 months. PBMCs provided the RNA from which the TCR library was made.

This receptor was taken from a female donor with Graves disease. Specimen: peripheral blood mononuclear cells (PBMCs), collected at new diagnosis, from a patient treated with antithyroid drugs. The chain has TRBV20-1 and TRBJ1-4; D may be TRBD1 (6 bases). The CDR3 bases are TGCAGTGCCACCCCCCCAAGGAGGGGGGAAAAACTGTTTTTT. This gives the protein CSATPPRRGEKLFF.